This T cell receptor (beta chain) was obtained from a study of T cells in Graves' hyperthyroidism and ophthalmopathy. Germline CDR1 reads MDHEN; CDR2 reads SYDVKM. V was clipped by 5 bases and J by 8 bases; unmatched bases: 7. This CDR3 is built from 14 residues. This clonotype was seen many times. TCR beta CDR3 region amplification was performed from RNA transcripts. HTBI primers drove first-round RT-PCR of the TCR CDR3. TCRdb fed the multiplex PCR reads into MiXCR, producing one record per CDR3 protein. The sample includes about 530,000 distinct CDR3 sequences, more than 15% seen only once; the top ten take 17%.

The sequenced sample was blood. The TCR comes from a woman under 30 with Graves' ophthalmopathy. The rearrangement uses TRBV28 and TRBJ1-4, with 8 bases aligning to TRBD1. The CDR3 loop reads CASSADRVKEKLFF. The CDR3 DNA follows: TGTGCCAGCAGTGCGGACAGGGTGAAAGAAAAACTGTTTTTT.